The present entry profiles one T cell receptor beta chain with its context. Antigen: not known. Germline and junction disagree at one end, which may indicate a read error. These donors counted as nominally healthy when sampled, but unrecorded immune exposures were likely. A multiplex PCR was run with 60 Vbeta primers and 13 Jbeta primers. Methods used by the authors: Some 9.9 million shared chains were among 80 million or so unique TCR beta chains counted in a later analysis. Generated by immunoSEQ multiplex PCR, the TCRdb table keeps only in-frame clones and is missing some. V and J calls and clone size come straight from that table; D and trimming were deduced from the DNA. The sample lists about 140,000 clones; about four fifths were seen once. These data originate in a study of cytomegalovirus exposure and HLA in healthy donors. Broader study findings: Roughly even sequencing depth across donors was the assumption behind the presence/absence analyses. Immune exposure data for these donors was limited to CMV serostatus.

This CDR3 is 14 amino acids long. Germline CDR1 SEHNR, CDR2 FQNEAQ (reference sequence). The sequence was collected from a male donor in good health and CMV-seronegative. The chain recombines TRBV7-9 with TRBJ1-2; 12 positions match TRBD1. Sequencing was carried out using PBMCs. CDR3 loop: CSSSQGTGGNGYTF. In nucleotides, the CDR3 is TGTTCCAGCAGCCAAGGGACAGGGGGCAATGGCTACACCTTC.